The entry below describes one T cell receptor (beta chain). Its cognate antigen has yet to be identified. Base-call qualities are not available, and no considerably larger clone is one nucleotide away. The data were taken from a study of cytomegalovirus exposure and HLA in healthy donors (dated by TCRdb to 2015 to 2018). Regarding the complete study: An earlier analysis of roughly 570 of the donors reported about 280 Gb of sequence data and approximately 120 million unique TCR beta sequences obtained from 180 million or so T cells. An early release covering roughly 600 HLA-typed donors comprised approximately 300 gigabases of sequencing data and around 80 million unique TCR sequences. The genetic ancestry cluster associated with self-reported Caucasian donors included around four fifths of the roughly 390 genotyped donors. The study was designed to test whether signatures of past pathogen exposure could be identified by cataloging public T cell receptors. The study used immunosequencing to profile the T cell repertoires of under 700 subjects and linked those repertoires to cytomegalovirus serostatus. Besides the first cohort of more than 650 subjects, a separate validation cohort made up of over a hundred different subjects was used. The study combined high-throughput TCR immunosequencing, statistical association of individual TCRs with disease status, and machine learning to predict cytomegalovirus infection status. A later analysis re-analyzed previously published TCR beta repertoires from 666 donors and added high-resolution HLA genotyping to study TCR occurrence patterns. Rather than drawing on any new phenotypic data, the later analysis identified candidate immune exposures from TCR beta sequences and the way those sequences occurred across donors. An earlier analysis of 587 of the donors applied high-throughput TCR beta sequencing to assess whether each TCR beta V gene segment acted as functional or pseudogenic. Alongside the repertoire data, information on donor age, sex, ethnicity and CMV serostatus was compiled. Genome-wide SNP genotypes for about 65% of the roughly 700 donors were used in a later genetic analysis, which treated that subset as a discovery cohort. All discovery cohort repertoires had been generated using a single sequencing platform. HLA typing covered class I and class II loci at four-digit resolution. The number of donors typed differed by locus, with about 620-630 for A, B, C, DRB1 and DQB1, around 500 for DQA1, 606 for DPA1, and around 460 for DPB1. Because of strong linkage in the cohort, four or five DR-DQ haplotypes were treated as single units for association and clustering. Across around 400 genotyped donors of the cohort, an average of approximately 220,000 unique TCR beta nucleotide sequences per donor were sequenced, and roughly 20% of those sequences were non-productive. The paper as a whole reports these results and caveats: A later analysis found that HLA-associated TCR beta chains were more clonally expanded and had lower generation probabilities than equally common non-associated chains. Some IMGT-functional V segments, including TRBV6-2 and TRBV6-3, could not be told apart with the 87-base-pair reads, so those segments were excluded. In a later analysis, most CMV-associated TCR beta chains were found to appear HLA-restricted, with HLA associations seemingly driven largely by CMV exposure. Because HLA typing was unavailable for some donors at each locus, only the typed subset was used in association tests. Linkage disequilibrium might explain the correlated functional status among segregating V segments, but an unknown experimental factor could not be excluded. A later analysis found that TCR association rates varied across HLA loci, with DRB1 alleles showing the most associated TCRs and HLA-C alleles the fewest. Only TCR beta chains were sequenced in this cohort, and the absence of alpha or paired-chain data limited detectable features. Across donors, most TCR sequences were observed very rarely, whereas some public TCRs were present in many individuals. According to the authors, the approach could potentially be generalized to other disease states and immunological phenotypes. The sequencing pipeline was judged likely to have produced a cluster of highly shared sequence variants as a technical artifact. Strong co-occurrence of HLA alleles, especially DR and DQ, made assigning TCR associations to individual alleles difficult. In an earlier analysis of 587 of the donors, most TCR beta V segments appeared in productive rearrangements about 87% or about 30% of the time, broadly matching IMGT annotations. In a later analysis, some 17,000 TCR beta sequences were associated with specific HLA alleles at a false discovery rate of 0.05. For the cohort, immune exposure information was limited to CMV serostatus. A few of the identified cytomegalovirus-associated TCR beta chains were confirmed in vitro to be specific for cytomegalovirus antigens. The earlier analysis of 587 of the donors excluded roughly 16 rarely observed V segments, including chromosome 9 orphons, because counts were too low. V-gene and J-gene trimming of TCR beta chains was associated with a missense DCLRE1C variant in a later genetic analysis, and the association was replicated in an independent cohort. A total of fewer than 200 TCR beta chains were listed by the study as associated with cytomegalovirus. In both the original and validation cohorts, the classifier was reported to diagnose cytomegalovirus status with high specificity and sensitivity. Compared with the approximately 670-donor mean, donors in an Asian-associated ancestry cluster had fewer N-insertions in productive TCRs, according to a later genetic analysis. Sequencing depth was assumed to be roughly uniform across donors in the presence/absence analyses, though that assumption may not hold. Several of the top co-occurrence clusters appeared to be linked to parvovirus B19, influenza, CMV and Epstein-Barr virus, according to a later analysis. A further reported finding was that TCR beta sequences accurately predicted the HLA-A and HLA-B alleles for most subjects in the first cohort.

The cohort consisted of 666 healthy bone marrow donors. At the time of sampling, all cohort members were nominally healthy, though unrecorded immune exposures were likely present. The donor tested CMV seropositive, placing the donor among the approximately 290 seropositive members of the cohort. A peripheral blood sample was collected from each donor, and TCR beta sequencing was performed on peripheral blood mononuclear cells. The Qiagen DNeasy Blood Extraction Kit was used to extract genomic DNA from the blood cell samples. The germline V gene yields SQVTM for CDR1 and ANQGSEA for CDR2. The CDR3 starts with the cysteine, ends with the phenylalanine, and has 14 residues. Only the CDR3 part of the read is kept: 42 bases, read in frame from the first base. V has 6 bases trimmed and J has 6 bases trimmed; junction bases matching no gene number 13. Libraries were constructed by the immunoSEQ multiplex PCR assay. For the multiplex PCR, a mixture combining 60 forward primers for TCR Vbeta segments and 13 reverse primers for TCR Jbeta segments was used. Amplification of the CDR3 region of rearranged TCR beta genes was performed with a multiplex PCR assay on genomic DNA. The Illumina HiSeq System was used to sequence the amplified TCR beta libraries as 87-base-pair reads. In the original analysis: Across the roughly 640 repertoires, a later analysis counted 75 million to 90 million unique TCR beta chains, 8.5 million to 12 million of which were shared by at least two donors. Raw reads were error-corrected and collapsed into unique sequences with a nearest-neighbor algorithm that merged closely related sequences to remove PCR and sequencing errors. CDR3 sequences were aligned to IMGT reference sequences to assign V, D and J gene segments. Each retained sequence needed at least a six-nucleotide match to both a V gene segment and a J gene segment. A rearrangement was called productive if the CDR3 had no stop codons and remained in frame with V and J, and every other rearrangement was called non-productive. Following IMGT convention, CDR3 was defined as the stretch from the second conserved V-encoded cysteine up to the conserved J-encoded phenylalanine. In an earlier analysis of 550 to 650 of the donors, sequences lacking an unambiguous match to a single V gene segment were excluded. In an earlier analysis of almost 600 of the donors, a V segment was called functional when productive rearrangements were above 56.7%, and segregating when the standard deviation between donors exceeded 5%. To diagnose cytomegalovirus status from the catalog of TCR beta chain sequences, a statistical classification framework was built. In a later analysis, V and J genes were assigned by comparing TCR nucleotide sequences against IMGT/GENE-DB human TR gene sequences. In a later analysis, CDR3 sequences and most-parsimonious VDJ recombination scenarios were assigned using the TCRdist pipeline. A later analysis defined each TCR beta chain by its CDR3 amino acid sequence plus V-gene family, and excluded reads lacking a unique V-gene family. As a way to deal with suspected cross-contamination and a sequencing artifact, a later analysis dropped 450 to 600 nucleotide sequences that were highly shared and had low generation probability. A later analysis calculated a clonal expansion index for each public chain from normalized within-repertoire ranks of inferred template counts. In a later analysis, generation probabilities were computed using a VDJ recombination model fitted to out-of-frame rearrangements, and the results were checked against IGoR. In a later analysis, hypergeometric tests were used to score TCR-TCR, TCR-HLA and TCR-CMV co-occurrence, with a repertoire-size bias correction applied to TCR pairs. In a later analysis, false discovery rates were estimated by permuting HLA or CMV assignments 20 times. In a later analysis, co-occurring TCRs were grouped using DBSCAN, and TCRdist sequence similarity was added for clustering within HLA-allele-positive subsets. Co-occurrence clustering excluded repertoires with fewer than 30,000 or more than 120,000 public chains, plus five with anomalous nucleotide sharing. Sourced from immuneACCESS, this table was stored by TCRdb with only in-frame sequences that have V and J called. A share of the clones is absent; for the studies checked, an unresolved V gene accounts for under half, and the remainder has no known explanation. That table is the source of V, J and clone size, and D and trimming were worked out from the DNA. The sample contains around 100,000 clones, less than 80% of them found a single time. The ten most abundant clones make up 3.5% to 4% of the sample.

The sequenced sample consisted of PBMCs. The sequence joins TRBV29-1 to TRBJ2-7; 8 central nucleotides agree with TRBD1. This TCR was sampled from a man younger than 40 in good health and CMV-seropositive. The DNA sequence is given as TGCAGCGTCTTCCCGGGACAGGAGAAGGGCGAGCAGTACTTC. This codes for CSVFPGQEKGEQYF.